This T cell receptor (beta chain) was identified in a study of T cell repertoires in aging, cancer and after chemotherapy. The wider study: The full dataset contained 7 million to 9.5 million TCR reads.

A mixed TRB-A/B primer pool amplified rearranged TRB by multiplex touch-down PCR. Using its own MiXCR run on the multiplex PCR reads, TCRdb lists one record per CDR3 protein. The table lists about 12,000 distinct CDR3 sequences, just over 30% of them singletons, with roughly 9.1% in the top ten. Judged by abundance, this clonotype is medium-sized. Its antigen is unknown. The template was genomic DNA from peripheral blood, not RNA. Study results and limitations: Untreated cancer patients had significantly lower blood TCR diversity than age-matched healthy donors. Healthy donors lost TCR diversity with age mainly through richness, cancer patients through richness and evenness. These repertoire data do not allow conclusions about immunological memory after chemotherapy.

The CDR3 loop spans 13 amino acids. With 3 bases clipped from V and 7 bases from J, the junction kept 5 bases outside the gene matches. The germline V gene encodes CDR1 SQVTM and CDR2 ANQGSEA. The sample comprised blood. This chain connects TRBV29-1 to TRBJ1-4; 7 nucleotides agree with TRBD1. This sequence was found in a human donor in good health. The donor label of this sample is uncertain. In DNA form, the CDR3 reads TGCAGCGTTGACGCAGGGGGTGGTGAAAAACTGTTTTTT. Translating gives CSVDAGGGEKLFF.